These T cell receptor beta chains were read from a single sample in a study of T cells in Graves' hyperthyroidism and ophthalmopathy. TCRdb redid the calling of the multiplex PCR reads with MiXCR, one entry per CDR3 protein. In the table there are approximately 600,000 distinct CDR3 sequences, less than 25% of which are singletons. Sequencing input: blood. Receptors originate from a man aged 25 to 40 with Graves' ophthalmopathy. Each CDR3 is given with its conserved first and last residue. A D gene is named only where the DNA matches it firmly. A clone size is listed for some rows: how often the clone was seen (once, few, many), or a class if it is expanded.

>TRBJ2-7|TRBV12-3/TRBV12-4|TRBD2|many
TGTGCCAGCAGTCCTGGACTAGCGGGAGTAGGTGAGCAGTACTTC
CASSPGLAGVGEQYF
>TRBJ1-3|TRBV6-2/TRBV6-3|.|.
TGTGCCAGCAGTTACCGACGGACCTCTGGAAACACCATATATTTT
CASSYRRTSGNTIYF
>TRBJ2-3|TRBV20-1|TRBD1|few
TGCAGTGCTACCGTAGGGGGCCCAGATACGCAGTATTTT
CSATVGGPDTQYF
>TRBJ2-1|TRBV29-1|TRBD2|few
TGCAGCGTTACAAAGGGGACTAGCGGGATTTATGAGCAGTTCTTC
CSVTKGTSGIYEQFF
>TRBJ2-2|TRBV28|.|few
TGTGCCAGCAGTTTCCCCGACACCGGGGAGCTGTTTTTT
CASSFPDTGELFF
>TRBJ1-6|TRBV4-1|.|.
TGCGCCAGCAGCCAAGACGCAGGGTTTAGGAATTCACCCCTCCACTTT
CASSQDAGFRNSPLHF
>TRBJ1-4|TRBV4-1|.|few
TGCGCCAGCAGCCAAACGACAGGTTCTAATGAAAAACTGTTTTTT
CASSQTTGSNEKLFF
>TRBJ2-1|TRBV6-1|.|.
TGTGCCAGCAGTAAGACCGGGGCGCCCAATGAGCAGTTCTTC
CASSKTGAPNEQFF
>TRBJ1-2|TRBV6-5|.|.
TGTGCCAGCAGTTACGGTCAGGTCTATGGCTACACCTTC
CASSYGQVYGYTF
>TRBJ2-7|TRBV18|.|few
TGTGCCACCTCAGCGGCGCAGACCTACGAGCAGTACTTC
CATSAAQTYEQYF
>TRBJ1-3|TRBV6-9|.|.
TGTGCCAGCAGTTCCAGTGGGGGGTCTGGAAACACCATATATTTT
CASSSSGGSGNTIYF
>TRBJ2-7|TRBV4-1|TRBD1|few
TGCGCCAGCAGCCTAGAGCCGGGACAGGACGTTTCCTACGAGCAGTACTTC
CASSLEPGQDVSYEQYF
>TRBJ2-1|TRBV4-2|TRBD2|.
TGTGCCAGCAGCCAAGATGTTACTAGCGGTTACAATGAGCAGTTCTTC
CASSQDVTSGYNEQFF
>TRBJ1-2|TRBV4-3|TRBD1|.
TGCGCCAGCAGCCAAGATTTGGGGCACAGGGGCTATGGCTACACCTTC
CASSQDLGHRGYGYTF